One and the same sample provided the 20 T cell receptor beta chains below, sequenced in a study of CD8+CD57+ T cells in acquired aplastic anemia. Both TCR beta VDJ combination and CDR3 sequence profiling were carried out. Genomic DNA was the template for this profiling. TCRdb reprocessed the reads with MiXCR, giving one entry per CDR3 protein. The profile shows more than 150,000 distinct CDR3 sequences, approximately 46% of them singletons. The source material was sorted CD4+, CD8+, or CD8+CD57+ T cells (not recorded which) from PBMCs. The source of these receptors is a human donor in good health.

This clonotype was detected ten times or more. The chain joins TRBV5-1 to TRBJ2-7; TRBD2 aligns across 8 bases. The CDR3 sequence is 13 residues long. Germline trimming cut 4 bases from V and 3 bases from J; bases unmatched to any gene: 3. Germline V lookup: CDR1 SGHRS, CDR2 YFSETQ. CDR3 DNA: TGCGCCAGCAGCCGGGCGGGGGGCTACGAGCAGTACTTC. Protein product: CASSRAGGYEQYF.

This rearrangement joins TRBV19 to TRBJ1-2, with 9 bases matching TRBD1. The CDR3 extends over 14 amino acids. The ends lost 4 bases at V and 7 bases at J; junction bases unmatched: 7. CDR1 is LNHDA, CDR2 SQIVND, per germline (reference sequence). The CDR3 sequence: CASSTVDRGGGYTF. CDR3 nucleotide sequence: TGTGCCAGTAGTACAGTGGACAGGGGAGGTGGCTACACCTTC.

This clonotype was detected once. The V call is TRBV7-6, the J call TRBJ2-7, with a possible D match to TRBD2 (5 bases). The germline gives CDR1 SGHVS, CDR2 FNYEAQ. The CDR3 runs to 16 residues. V shed 1 base and J shed 0 bases, with 13 bases lying between them. The CDR3 coding sequence is TGTGCCAGCAGCTTAGGTAATGAGGGCCTCTCCTACGAGCAGTACTTC. This codes for CASSLGNEGLSYEQYF.

Points on this clonotype: A much larger clone differs by one base, so this may be a read error. V gene TRBV14 combines with J gene TRBJ2-1, with D possibly TRBD2 on 5 matching bases. CDR1 is SGHDN and CDR2 is FVKESK in the germline V gene. The CDR3 has 16 amino acids. This chain's CDR3 is CASTRGESRSYSEQFF. The CDR3 DNA sequence: TGTGCCAGCACCCGTGGGGAGAGTCGTTCCTACAGTGAGCAGTTCTTC.

The chain links TRBV18 to TRBJ1-2; D is undetermined. CDR1 is KGHSH, CDR2 LQKENI, per germline. Trimming stripped 2 bases from V and 2 bases from J, with 6 bases between. The CDR3 consists of 13 residues. CDR3 nucleotide sequence: TGTGCCAGCTCACCAGACAAGAACTATGGCTACACCTTC. Translation: CASSPDKNYGYTF.

This chain links TRBV30 with TRBJ2-5; D gene ambiguous. The germline V gene encodes CDR1 GTSNPN and CDR2 SVGIG (reference sequence). Trimming shortened V by 3 bases and J by 6 bases, and 26 bases separated the two germline ends. The CDR3 is made up of 17 amino acids. CDR3 sequence (DNA): TGTGCCTGGAGGAAGGGCGCCTTTATCTCATCCGGCCAGACCCAGTACTTC. It is translated as CAWRKGAFISSGQTQYF.

The rearrangement joins TRBV6-1 to TRBJ2-7; D is tentatively TRBD1 or TRBD2 (5 bases each). V was trimmed by 5 bases and J by 4 bases, leaving 12 bases between them. The CDR3 sequence is 13 residues long. CDR1 is MNHNS, CDR2 SASEGT, per germline. In DNA form, the CDR3 reads TGTGCCAGCAGTCCCGGGACCAAATACGAGCAGTACTTC. Protein: CASSPGTKYEQYF.

In this sample, this clonotype turned up many times. The chain uses TRBV24-1 and TRBJ1-5, with D unclear. Trimming pared 2 bases from V and 3 bases from J, leaving 13 bases between. The germline gives CDR1 KGHDR, CDR2 SFDVKD. The CDR3 covers 16 residues. CDR3 loop: CATSDSQDAINQPQHF. CDR3 in DNA: TGTGCCACCAGTGATTCCCAGGACGCTATCAATCAGCCCCAGCATTTT.

This clonotype was picked up many times. This chain connects TRBV7-2 to TRBJ1-3; D unresolved. The germline V and J ends were trimmed by 1 base and 0 bases, with 4 bases remaining between them. CDR1 and CDR2 (germline): SGHTA, FQGNSA. The CDR3 is made up of 14 amino acids. CDR3 loop: CASSLVDSGNTIYF. The CDR3, as DNA: TGTGCCAGCAGCTTAGTTGACTCTGGAAACACCATATATTTT.

This clonotype was counted a single time. The chain couples TRBV20-1 to TRBJ2-7; TRBD1 is a possible D gene (6 bases). The V end lost 0 bases, the J end lost 5 bases, and 17 bases lay between the germline ends. This CDR3 is 15 amino acids long. CDR1 is DFQATT, CDR2 SNEGSKA, per germline (reference sequence). The CDR3 spells CSARDPRQGFHEQYF. CDR3 coding DNA: TGCAGTGCTAGAGATCCTCGGCAGGGGTTCCACGAGCAGTACTTC.

This clonotype was detected ten times or more. The chain links TRBV11-2 to TRBJ2-7, with 9 nucleotides matching TRBD2. J was trimmed by 4 bases and V by 5 bases; bases with no gene match: 12. The CDR3 extends over 16 amino acids. Germline CDR1 is SGHAT and CDR2 is FQNNGV. The CDR3 DNA reads as TGTGCCAGCAGCCGTCGATTAGCGGGAGAAGCATACGAGCAGTACTTC. As protein: CASSRRLAGEAYEQYF.

This clonotype was seen at least ten times. V usage is TRBV11-1 and J usage is TRBJ2-5, with D perhaps TRBD1 (5 bases). The CDR3 spans 16 residues. Germline lookup yields CDR1 SGHAT and CDR2 FQDESV (reference sequence). V gave up 5 bases and J gave up 1 base, with 17 bases separating them. In DNA, the CDR3 is TGTGCCAGCAGCATAACAGCGAACAGGCCCCAAGAGACCCAGTACTTC. It codes for CASSITANRPQETQYF.

This clonotype showed up many times. The V and J genes are TRBV7-2 and TRBJ1-2; 8 nucleotides line up with TRBD1. Trimming cost V 0 bases and J 4 bases; bases outside gene matches: 7. The CDR3 contains 16 residues. The germline gives CDR1 SGHTA, CDR2 FQGNSA. CDR3 sequence (DNA): TGTGCCAGCAGCTTAGCGAATACAGGGGGTGGCTATGGCTACACCTTC. This translates into CASSLANTGGGYGYTF. Supplemented by reference TRBV7-2 and TRBJ1-2, the full variable domain reads GAGVSQSPSNKVTEKGKDVELRCDPISGHTALYWYRQSLGQGLEFLIYFQGNSAPDKSGLPSDRFSAERTGGSVSTLTIQRTQQEDSAVYLCASSLANTGGGYGYTFGSGTRLTVV.

This clonotype was seen repeatedly, ten times or more. The chain combines TRBV13 with TRBJ2-1; D is undetermined. The V gene's germline CDR1 is PRHDT and CDR2 FYEKMQ (reference sequence). Between the trimmed V and J ends, which lost 5 bases and 3 bases, there was a span of 5 bases. This CDR3 has 12 amino acids. The CDR3 is CASSTNYNEQFF. The CDR3 region has the DNA TGTGCCAGCAGCACGAACTACAATGAGCAGTTCTTC.

The chain couples TRBV3-1 to TRBJ2-1, with D maybe TRBD2 (6 bases). The V end lost 4 bases, the J end lost 2 bases, and 15 bases lay between the germline ends. The CDR3 consists of 16 residues. The germline V gene has CDR1 LGHDT and CDR2 YNNKEL (reference sequence). The CDR3 loop reads CASSLRPGVTYNEQFF. DNA of the CDR3: TGTGCCAGCAGCCTCAGACCGGGAGTAACCTACAATGAGCAGTTCTTC.

This rearrangement joins TRBV20-1 to TRBJ1-1; possible D gene TRBD1, 5 bases. The V and J ends lost 5 bases and 6 bases respectively, with 16 bases between them. Germline values: CDR1 DFQATT, CDR2 SNEGSKA (reference sequence). The CDR3 extends over 13 amino acids. The CDR3 is CSALGSRGPEAFF. For the CDR3, the DNA is TGCAGTGCTTTGGGATCAAGGGGACCTGAAGCTTTCTTT.

The chain has TRBV7-2 and TRBJ2-3; possible D gene TRBD2, 5 bases. Germline V gene sequence: CDR1 SGHTA, CDR2 FQGNSA. The CDR3 is 12 amino acids. The V gene lost 3 bases and the J gene lost 6 bases, with 7 bases spanning the gap. The CDR3 protein is CASSFSGDTQYF. The CDR3 nucleotides are TGTGCCAGCAGCTTCTCGGGGGATACGCAGTATTTT.

The sample holds many counts of this clonotype. J is TRBJ1-2 and V is TRBV19, with a weak D call TRBD1 (6 bases). CDR1 is LNHDA, CDR2 SQIVND, per germline (reference sequence). The CDR3 has 14 residues. Trimming took off 4 bases at V and 4 bases at J, with 13 bases between the two ends. The CDR3 here is CASSTQGQGYGYTF. In DNA, the CDR3 is TGTGCCAGTAGTACCCAGGGGCAGGGCTATGGCTACACCTTC.

The sample holds many counts of this clonotype. CDR3 protein: CASSSQGEQYF. CDR3 coding DNA: TGTGCCAGCAGTTCACAGGGGGAGCAGTACTTC. This chain links TRBV12-3 or TRBV12-4 with TRBJ2-7, with 7 bases matching TRBD1. J lost 7 bases, V lost 4 bases, and 1 base had no gene match. The CDR3 extends over 11 amino acids.

This clonotype was observed many times. V gene TRBV4-1 combines with J gene TRBJ1-5, with TRBD1 matching over 7 bases. Trimming cost V 1 base and J 4 bases; bases outside gene matches: 10. This CDR3 has 17 amino acids. The germline gives CDR1 MGHRA, CDR2 YSYEKL. CDR3 in amino acids: CASSQVGQGVRNQPQHF. DNA of the CDR3: TGCGCCAGCAGCCAAGTCGGGCAGGGGGTACGGAATCAGCCCCAGCATTTT.